This TCR beta chain stems from a study of T cells in localized non-small cell lung cancer. Sequencing used immunoSEQ multiplex PCR; TCRdb keeps in-frame clones, though not all of them. The data contain fewer than 30,000 clones, approximately 87% of them singletons. Trimming left V 6 bases short and J 7 bases short, with 18 bases between. The CDR3 has 14 amino acids. CDR1 is MNHEY, CDR2 SVGAGI, per germline. This clone was recorded only once. Its target is not known. Broader study findings: There were a median around 57 of the top 100 tumor clones appearing in adjacent lung. Uninvolved nearby lung showed the greatest T cell clonality, exceeding that found in tumor. Higher blood T cell density went with longer overall survival.

The sequence was collected from a man between 35 and 75 years old with stage II lung adenocarcinoma. The sample consisted of PBMCs, taken before any cancer treatment. The gene calls are TRBV6-5 and TRBJ1-1, with TRBD1 as a possible D gene (6 bases). CDR3 nucleotides: TGTGCCAGCAGACCGACAGGTTTGTTTGGTGAAGCTTTCTTT. Its protein is CASRPTGLFGEAFF.